The 31 T cell receptor beta chains below were found in one sample sequenced in a study of patients and donors after allogeneic stem cell transplantation. TCRdb recomputed calls from the RT-PCR reads with MiXCR, one row per CDR3 protein. The sample lists tens of thousands of distinct CDR3 sequences, 48% occurring once. The source material was blood, either unsorted or a sorted T cell fraction (not recorded which). Receptors originate from a human donor who was either an allogeneic HSCT recipient or a stem cell or donor lymphocyte infusion donor (not recorded which). It is not recorded whose cells these are; they may come from a transplant donor.

V is TRBV5-1 and J is TRBJ2-7; D is undetermined. Trimming pared 0 bases from V and 6 bases from J, leaving 13 bases between. Germline-derived CDR1 and CDR2 are SGHRS and YFSETQ. CDR3 length: 14 residues. In DNA, the CDR3 is TGCGCCAGCAGCTTGGAAAAGGCTCTAGGCGAGCAGTACTTC. This translates into CASSLEKALGEQYF.

J is TRBJ1-3 and V is TRBV3-1; D call uncertain. Trimming removed 1 base from V and 3 bases from J, with 4 bases in between. The CDR3 extends over 13 amino acids. Germline V gene data show CDR1 as LGHDT and CDR2 as YNNKEL (reference sequence). The CDR3 loop is CASSQGNGNTIYF. CDR3 in DNA: TGTGCCAGCAGCCAAGGCAATGGAAACACCATATATTTT.

The rearrangement links TRBV27 to TRBJ1-4; possibly TRBD1 for D (5 bases). CDR1 is MNHEY and CDR2 is SMNVEV in the germline V gene (reference sequence). Trimming pared 6 bases from V and 5 bases from J, leaving 13 bases between. The CDR3 consists of 14 residues. This CDR3 reads CASSPGRLNEKLFF. The CDR3 DNA sequence: TGTGCCAGCAGCCCGGGACGATTAAATGAAAAACTGTTTTTT.

This clonotype was found a few times. This chain uses TRBV28 with TRBJ1-1; D is unclear. The CDR3 is 14 amino acids. Germline V gene lookup returns CDR1 MDHEN and CDR2 SYDVKM. The V end was cut by 4 bases, the J end by 0 bases, with 9 bases between. The CDR3 is CASSSIIMNTEAFF. The CDR3 coding sequence is TGTGCCAGCAGTTCTATTATAATGAACACTGAAGCTTTCTTT.

There are a few counts of this clonotype. V usage is TRBV4-1 and J usage is TRBJ1-1, with a possible D match to TRBD1 (6 bases). Germline values: CDR1 MGHRA, CDR2 YSYEKL. V gave up 0 bases and J gave up 1 base, with 21 bases separating them. The length of the CDR3 is 19 residues. The CDR3 sequence: CASSQEGYRGARGNTEAFF. For the CDR3, the DNA is TGCGCCAGCAGCCAAGAAGGATACCGAGGAGCCAGGGGGAACACTGAAGCTTTCTTT.

The chain joins TRBV10-3 to TRBJ1-5; no reliable D call. The CDR3 is made up of 16 amino acids. Trimming shortened V by 3 bases and J by 6 bases, and 18 bases separated the two germline ends. Germline CDR1 is ENHRY and CDR2 is SYGVKD. The CDR3 DNA reads as TGTGCCATCAGTGATTTTGAATCCTGGCGGTCTCAGCCCCAGCATTTT. It is translated as CAISDFESWRSQPQHF.

The chain employs TRBV4-3 and TRBJ1-2, with TRBD1 as a possible D gene (6 bases). Germline CDR1 LGHNA, CDR2 YSLEER. This CDR3 has 15 residues. V lost 0 bases and J lost 0, with 8 bases in between. The CDR3 sequence is CASSQEGGPNYGYTF. CDR3 DNA sequence: TGCGCCAGCAGCCAAGAGGGGGGCCCTAACTATGGCTACACCTTC.

The chain is built from TRBV19 and TRBJ2-1; tentative D call: TRBD2 (6 bases). Germline CDR1 reads LNHDA; CDR2 reads SQIVND (reference sequence). Trimming took off 8 bases at V and 3 bases at J, with 17 bases between the two ends. CDR3 length: 15 residues. The CDR3, as DNA: TGTGCCAGTGCCCTGGCGGGAAGTAGCTACAATGAGCAGTTCTTC. Its translation: CASALAGSSYNEQFF.

CDR3 coding DNA: TGCGCCAGCAGCTCCGGGACAGGAAATCAAGAGACCCAGTACTTC. Its protein product is CASSSGTGNQETQYF. This rearrangement joins TRBV5-1 to TRBJ2-5, with 8 bases matching TRBD1. Germline V gene sequence: CDR1 SGHRS, CDR2 YFSETQ. The CDR3 runs to 15 residues. V lost 3 bases to trimming and J lost 2 bases; unmatched junction nucleotides: 6.

This sequence joins TRBV7-2 and TRBJ1-1, with a possible D match to TRBD1 (5 bases). CDR1 and CDR2 from the germline V gene are SGHTA and FQGNSA. The CDR3 covers 15 residues. V lost 5 bases and J lost 5, with 18 bases in between. CDR3 nucleotides: TGTGCCAGCAGCGTAGGGCGGGGTTGGGGGACTGAAGCTTTCTTT. It translates to CASSVGRGWGTEAFF.

The chain recombines TRBV12-3 or TRBV12-4 with TRBJ1-1; tentatively, D is TRBD1 (5 bases). V gave up 5 bases and J gave up 1 base, with 14 bases separating them. The CDR3 loop spans 15 amino acids. The DNA of the CDR3 is TGTGCCAGCAGTCTACCCCCCGGACAGAACACTGAAGCTTTCTTT. Translated: CASSLPPGQNTEAFF.

The chain combines TRBV3-1 with TRBJ2-7, with 8 bases fitting TRBD2. In germline, CDR1 is LGHDT, CDR2 YNNKEL (reference sequence). V lost 1 base to trimming and J lost 5 bases; unmatched junction nucleotides: 13. The CDR3 sequence is 17 residues long. CDR3 sequence: CASSQGSGGLALDEQYF. The CDR3 DNA is TGTGCCAGCAGCCAAGGCTCCGGAGGACTAGCCCTGGACGAGCAGTACTTC.

This clonotype was counted a single time. The CDR3 spells CASSFKDWYNEQFF. In DNA form, the CDR3 reads TGTGCCAGCAGTTTCAAGGACTGGTACAATGAGCAGTTCTTC. This chain joins TRBV28 and TRBJ2-1; D is perhaps TRBD2 (5 bases). The CDR3 is made up of 14 amino acids. Germline loops: CDR1 MDHEN, CDR2 SYDVKM. The germline V and J ends were trimmed by 3 bases and 4 bases, with 10 bases remaining between them.

The chain uses TRBV5-1 and TRBJ2-1; TRBD1 is a possible D gene (7 bases). The germline CDR1 and CDR2 sequences are SGHRS and YFSETQ. Trimming removed 8 bases from V and 12 bases from J, with 24 bases in between. The CDR3 loop spans 14 amino acids. Here the CDR3 DNA reads TGCGCCAGTTCGGAGGGGGCGCTAAGCTTCGGGCAGTTCTTC. Its protein is CASSEGALSFGQFF.

The chain has TRBV4-1 and TRBJ1-3; TRBD1 agrees at 8 bases. The CDR3 consists of 15 residues. V trimming: 4 bases; J trimming: 3 bases; junction bases outside the gene matches: 5. Germline CDR1 is MGHRA and CDR2 is YSYEKL. This CDR3 is CASSLRTGSGNTIYF. DNA of the CDR3: TGCGCCAGCAGCCTCAGGACAGGGAGTGGAAACACCATATATTTT.

This chain uses TRBV29-1 with TRBJ1-2; 7 bases align to TRBD1. Losses at the gene ends were 2 bases for V and 2 bases for J; bases not matched to a gene: 8. The CDR3 is made up of 15 amino acids. Germline CDR1 SQVTM, CDR2 ANQGSEA. The CDR3 sequence is CSVEKGDSPNYGYTF. CDR3 nucleotide sequence: TGCAGCGTTGAAAAGGGGGACAGTCCGAACTATGGCTACACCTTC.

V usage is TRBV7-2 and J usage is TRBJ1-2; TRBD1 is a possible D gene (5 bases). The germline V and J ends were trimmed by 5 bases and 6 bases, with 13 bases remaining between them. CDR1 is SGHTA and CDR2 is FQGNSA in the germline V gene. The CDR3 loop spans 13 amino acids. This CDR3 is CASSLQANDGYTF. The CDR3 DNA reads as TGTGCCAGCAGCCTACAGGCAAACGATGGCTACACCTTC.

This chain connects TRBV28 to TRBJ1-1; D call uncertain. Trimming left V 6 bases short and J 1 base short, with 12 bases between. Germline assignment: CDR1 MDHEN and CDR2 SYDVKM. The CDR3 is 14 residues long. CDR3 in amino acids: CASRRGTKNTEAFF. The CDR3 region has the DNA TGTGCCAGCAGACGGGGAACAAAGAACACTGAAGCTTTCTTT.

This clonotype has more than one count but fewer than ten. The chain uses TRBV10-3 and TRBJ1-2, with D hard to call. Germline V gene sequence: CDR1 ENHRY, CDR2 SYGVKD. The CDR3 has 12 amino acids. V lost 7 bases to trimming and J lost 2 bases, with 8 bases between them. DNA of the CDR3: TGTGCCATCACAAACCGCAACTATGGCTACACCTTC. As protein: CAITNRNYGYTF.

The V call is TRBV12-3 or TRBV12-4, the J call TRBJ2-3; 10 bases fit TRBD1. This CDR3 is 16 amino acids long. J gave up 2 bases and V 5 bases, and 7 bases lay outside the gene matches. This CDR3 reads CASSPADRGSTDTQYF. In DNA, the CDR3 is TGTGCCAGCAGTCCTGCGGACAGGGGGTCCACAGATACGCAGTATTTT.

The chain has TRBV4-3 and TRBJ1-2, with 7 bases that match TRBD1. Germline CDR1 is LGHNA and CDR2 is YSLEER. The CDR3 loop spans 16 amino acids. V trimming: 1 base; J trimming: 4 bases; junction bases outside the gene matches: 9. Here the CDR3 reads CASSQVTGQARYGYTF. The DNA for the CDR3 is TGCGCCAGCAGCCAAGTGACTGGACAGGCCCGCTATGGCTACACCTTC.

The rearrangement links TRBV7-3 to TRBJ1-5; possible D gene TRBD1, 5 bases. Germline lookup yields CDR1 SGHTA and CDR2 FQGTGA. V was clipped by 2 bases and J by 1 base, with 12 bases between them. The CDR3 loop spans 16 amino acids. CDR3 region: CASSLGGRGSNQPQHF. CDR3 sequence (DNA): TGTGCCAGCAGCTTAGGGGGAAGAGGAAGCAATCAGCCCCAGCATTTT. The variable domain in full, with the rest retrieved from reference TRBV7-3 and TRBJ1-5, is GAGVSQTPSNKVTEKGKYVELRCDPISGHTALYWYRQSLGQGPEFLIYFQGTGAADDSGLPNDRFFAVRPEGSVSTLKIQRTERGDSAVYLCASSLGGRGSNQPQHFGDGTRLSIL.

This clonotype was seen ten or more times. This rearrangement joins TRBV18 to TRBJ1-1; no clear D. V was clipped by 8 bases and J by 0 bases, with 10 bases between them. Germline V gene sequence: CDR1 KGHSH, CDR2 LQKENI. The CDR3 is 13 amino acids. The DNA for the CDR3 is TGTGCCAGCAGTTTAGGTGTGAACACTGAAGCTTTCTTT. It translates to CASSLGVNTEAFF.

The V call is TRBV28, the J call TRBJ1-5, with TRBD1 matching over 9 bases. The CDR3 sequence is 19 residues long. V shed 5 bases, J shed 0 bases, and the junction held 14 bases outside the gene matches. CDR1 and CDR2 from the germline V gene are MDHEN and SYDVKM. The CDR3: CASSNGQGQHLYSNQPQHF. CDR3 DNA sequence: TGTGCCAGCAGTAACGGACAGGGGCAACACTTATATAGCAATCAGCCCCAGCATTTT.

The chain employs TRBV6-6 and TRBJ1-1; D is ambiguous. V lost 2 bases, J lost 7 bases, and 8 bases lay in between. Looked up from germline, CDR1 is MNHNY and CDR2 is SVGAGI (reference sequence). The CDR3 covers 12 residues. CDR3: CASSYGGSEAFF. The CDR3 nucleotides read TGTGCCAGCAGTTACGGAGGCAGTGAAGCTTTCTTT.

V gene TRBV4-3 combines with J gene TRBJ1-2; tentatively, D is TRBD1 (6 bases). Germline values: CDR1 LGHNA, CDR2 YSLEER. Trimming stripped 0 bases from V and 4 bases from J, with 15 bases between. The CDR3 contains 16 residues. CDR3 nucleotide sequence: TGCGCCAGCAGCCAAGATATAGGTGGGGGGGCCTATGGCTACACCTTC. Protein product: CASSQDIGGGAYGYTF.

This clonotype was found a few times. This chain joins TRBV29-1 and TRBJ1-3; D call uncertain. The CDR3 totals 11 residues. Germline CDR1 is SQVTM and CDR2 is ANQGSEA. Trimming stripped 0 bases from V and 7 bases from J, with 4 bases between. The DNA for the CDR3 is TGCAGCGTTGAAGACCTGAACACCATATATTTT. Its translation is CSVEDLNTIYF.

This clonotype was detected once. The chain carries TRBV10-1 and TRBJ2-2; D gene uncertain. The V gene's germline CDR1 is WNHNN and CDR2 SYGVQD (reference sequence). CDR3 length: 13 amino acids. Trimming took off 1 base at V and 4 bases at J, with 4 bases between the two ends. CDR3 protein: CASSEWTTGELFF. CDR3 in DNA: TGCGCCAGCAGTGAGTGGACCACCGGGGAGCTGTTTTTT.

Only one count was recorded for this clonotype. The J gene is TRBJ1-5, the V gene TRBV7-9, with a tentative D call TRBD1 (5 bases). CDR1 and CDR2 (germline): SEHNR, FQNEAQ (reference sequence). This CDR3 comprises 15 residues. The germline V and J ends were trimmed by 2 bases and 7 bases, with 15 bases remaining between them. The CDR3 sequence: CASSLSEGLEQPQHF. In DNA, the CDR3 is TGTGCCAGCAGCTTAAGCGAGGGGTTGGAACAGCCCCAGCATTTT.

The chain uses TRBV11-2 and TRBJ2-6; TRBD2 might be the D (5 bases). Trimming took off 7 bases at V and 0 bases at J, with 22 bases between the two ends. Germline V gene sequence: CDR1 SGHAT, CDR2 FQNNGV. The CDR3 loop spans 19 amino acids. CDR3 region: CASTTYRGVRPSGANVLTF. Here the CDR3 DNA reads TGTGCCAGCACCACGTATCGGGGAGTCAGGCCCTCTGGGGCCAACGTCCTGACTTTC. Full variable domain (outside the CDR3, taken from reference TRBV11-2 and TRBJ2-6): EAGVAQSPRYKIIEKRQSVAFWCNPISGHATLYWYQQILGQGPKLLIQFQNNGVVDDSQLPKDRFSAERLKGVDSTLKIQPAKLEDSAVYLCASTTYRGVRPSGANVLTFGAGSRLTVL.

The chain carries TRBV10-3 and TRBJ2-2; weak D call: TRBD1 (6 bases). The CDR3 has 15 amino acids. CDR1 ENHRY and CDR2 SYGVKD come from the germline V gene. V was shortened by 6 bases and J by 0 bases, with 11 bases between the two germline ends. This CDR3 is CAIRDSSANTGELFF. DNA of the CDR3: TGTGCCATCAGGGACAGCTCCGCGAACACCGGGGAGCTGTTTTTT.